A single sample is the source of the 26 T cell receptor beta chains below, sequenced in a study of T cells in Graves' hyperthyroidism and ophthalmopathy. The CDR3 regions of TCR beta were amplified from RNA transcripts. An initial round of RT-PCR targeting the TCR CDR3 relied on the HTBI primer set. TCRdb called the multiplex PCR reads again in MiXCR, with one record for every CDR3 protein. The sample holds roughly 500,000 distinct CDR3 sequences, about 20% seen once. Sequencing was performed on blood. These receptors originate from a woman aged 65 to 85 with Graves' ophthalmopathy.

The chain's CDR3 is CASSPGNTGTGELFF. As DNA, the CDR3 is TGTGCCAGCAGCCCAGGGAACACGGGCACCGGGGAGCTGTTTTTT. This sequence joins TRBV7-3 and TRBJ2-2; a possible D gene is TRBD1 (5 bases). Between the trimmed V and J ends, which lost 5 bases and 4 bases, there was a span of 14 bases. The CDR3 is made up of 15 amino acids. Germline CDR1 SGHTA, CDR2 FQGTGA.

V usage is TRBV5-6 and J usage is TRBJ1-1; D remains unclear. This CDR3 is 13 amino acids long. V was clipped by 5 bases and J by 1 base, with 9 bases between them. Looked up from germline, CDR1 is SGHDT and CDR2 is YYEEEE. As DNA, the CDR3 is TGTGCCAGCAGGCCGGCGGGGAACACTGAAGCTTTCTTT. It is translated as CASRPAGNTEAFF.

This clonotype was found many times. The V gene is TRBV2, the J gene TRBJ2-7; D is tentatively TRBD1 or TRBD2 (6 bases each). The CDR3 totals 15 residues. V was cut by 6 bases and J by 12 bases, with 27 bases left in between. The germline V gene has CDR1 SNHLY and CDR2 FYNNEI. The CDR3, as DNA: TGTGCCAGCAGATCGGCCGGCGGGACACACTCAACGAGGTACTTC. Amino acid sequence: CASRSAGGTHSTRYF.

The J gene is TRBJ1-1, the V gene TRBV12-3 or TRBV12-4; D uncertain. The CDR3 sequence is 13 residues long. Trimming left V 4 bases short and J 5 bases short, with 11 bases between. The CDR3 bases are TGTGCCAGCAGTTGGGGAGTCGCAACTGAAGCTTTCTTT. Its protein product is CASSWGVATEAFF.

This clonotype was found many times. The CDR3 protein is CASSLARTSGGPLSTDTQYF. The CDR3 DNA follows: TGTGCCAGCAGCTTAGCCCGGACTAGCGGGGGACCCCTTAGCACAGATACGCAGTATTTT. The chain couples TRBV7-2 to TRBJ2-3; 13 bases fit TRBD2. V trimming: 0 bases; J trimming: 0 bases; junction bases outside the gene matches: 9. The CDR3 runs to 20 residues. The germline V gene has CDR1 SGHTA and CDR2 FQGNSA.

This clonotype was counted only a few times. The chain has TRBV19 and TRBJ2-1; D possibly uses TRBD1 or TRBD2 (5 bases each). V lost 8 bases, J lost 12 bases, and 20 bases lay in between. The CDR3 contains 13 residues. From germline, CDR1 is LNHDA and CDR2 SQIVND (reference sequence). CDR3 amino acids: CASSNPGPRGQFF. The DNA for the CDR3 is TGTGCCAGTTCCAACCCGGGACCTCGAGGGCAGTTCTTC.

This clonotype was seen at least ten times. This chain links TRBV28 with TRBJ2-1, with D unresolved. CDR3 length: 12 residues. Trimming pared 5 bases from V and 7 bases from J, leaving 9 bases between. Germline loops: CDR1 MDHEN, CDR2 SYDVKM. The CDR3 region has the DNA TGTGCCAGCAGTCCCCCCATGAATGAGCAGTTCTTC. As protein: CASSPPMNEQFF.

The chain couples TRBV5-1 to TRBJ2-3, with 7 bases fitting TRBD1. The CDR3 runs to 16 residues. The V and J ends lost 0 bases and 4 bases, in that order; junction bases with no gene match: 8. Germline CDR1 and CDR2: SGHRS and YFSETQ. The CDR3 coding sequence is TGCGCCAGCAGCTTGGGGATCTGGACAGGTGCAGATACGCAGTATTTT. It encodes CASSLGIWTGADTQYF.

Turning to this clonotype: A much larger clonotype is one base distant, so this may be a read error. V is TRBV12-3 or TRBV12-4 and J is TRBJ1-1, with a weak D call TRBD1 (6 bases). CDR3 length equals 14 residues. CDR3 region: CASCIPGANTETFF. For the CDR3, the DNA is TGTGCCAGCTGCATCCCAGGGGCGAACACTGAAACTTTCTTT.

DNA of the CDR3: TGTGCCAGCTCCCAGGGACTGAGCTCCTACAATGAGCAGTTCTTC. Protein product: CASSQGLSSYNEQFF. The V and J genes are TRBV18 and TRBJ2-1; D might be TRBD2 (6 bases). The CDR3 loop spans 15 amino acids. Per the germline V gene, CDR1 is KGHSH and CDR2 is LQKENI. V dropped 6 bases and J dropped 0 bases, with 12 bases sitting between them.

The J gene is TRBJ1-1, the V gene TRBV3-1; the D is unclear. The V and J ends lost 6 bases and 11 bases respectively, with 13 bases between them. Germline V gene sequence: CDR1 LGHDT, CDR2 YNNKEL (reference sequence). The CDR3 extends over 11 amino acids. DNA of the CDR3: TGTGCCAGCAGGGATGATACCATGGCTTTCTTT. It translates to CASRDDTMAFF.

This clonotype was counted only a few times. The rearrangement joins TRBV3-1 to TRBJ2-7, with no clear D. Trimming stripped 4 bases from V and 2 bases from J, with 12 bases between. Germline V gives CDR1 LGHDT, CDR2 YNNKEL (reference sequence). The length of the CDR3 is 14 residues. CDR3 amino acids: CASSLSGRPYEQYF. The CDR3 DNA reads as TGTGCCAGCAGCCTTTCCGGACGACCCTACGAGCAGTACTTC.

There are a few counts of this clonotype. CDR3 loop: CASSVGAQTNTGELFF. Here the CDR3 DNA reads TGTGCCAGCAGCGTAGGGGCTCAGACGAACACCGGGGAGCTGTTTTTT. The rearrangement joins TRBV9 to TRBJ2-2; the D is unclear. The germline V gene has CDR1 SGDLS and CDR2 YYNGEE. With 0 bases removed from V and 0 bases from J, the gap between germline ends came to 9 bases. CDR3 length: 16 residues.

This clonotype turned up a few times. The chain joins TRBV7-3 to TRBJ1-1; D unresolved. V gave up 3 bases and J gave up 1 base, with 9 bases separating them. Germline-derived CDR1 and CDR2 are SGHTA and FQGTGA. This CDR3 region has 14 residues. CDR3 in amino acids: CASSFAGGNTEAFF. In DNA, the CDR3 is TGTGCCAGCAGCTTCGCAGGCGGGAACACTGAAGCTTTCTTT.

Only a few counts were recorded for this clonotype. This rearrangement joins TRBV7-3 to TRBJ2-5; 14 bases line up with TRBD2. The germline CDR1 and CDR2 sequences are SGHTA and FQGTGA. This CDR3 region has 18 residues. The junction had 7 bases not matched to a gene; V was cut back by 0 bases and J by 4 bases. CDR3 sequence reads: CASSLTGLAGARGETQYF. The DNA of the CDR3 is TGTGCCAGCAGCTTAACGGGACTAGCGGGAGCGCGGGGAGAGACCCAGTACTTC.

The chain carries TRBV12-3 or TRBV12-4 and TRBJ2-1, with 8 bases that match TRBD1. This CDR3 is built from 14 residues. J lost 9 bases, V lost 7 bases, and 11 bases had no gene match. The CDR3 reads CASTMDRVVSEQFF. DNA for the CDR3: TGTGCCAGCACCATGGACAGGGTAGTGAGTGAGCAGTTCTTC.

In the case of this clonotype: A much larger clone sits a single nucleotide away, making a read error possible. This chain links TRBV3-1 with TRBJ2-7; TRBD2 might be the D (5 bases). This CDR3 comprises 15 residues. CDR1 LGHDT and CDR2 YNNKEL come from the germline V gene (reference sequence). V lost 1 base and J 3 bases, leaving 13 bases between the germline ends. The CDR3 spells CASSQAPGSVYEQYF. The CDR3 DNA follows: TGTGCCAGCAGCCAAGCTCCGGGATCGGTCTACGAGCAGTACTTC.

This clonotype was found a few times. V and J are TRBV30 and TRBJ2-3, with 8 bases lining up with TRBD1. Per the germline V gene, CDR1 is GTSNPN and CDR2 is SVGIG (reference sequence). The CDR3 length is 14 residues. V trimming: 0 bases; J trimming: 4 bases; junction bases outside the gene matches: 3. CDR3 DNA sequence: TGTGCCTGGAGTGTGACAGGGGTCCCAGATACGCAGTATTTT. This encodes CAWSVTGVPDTQYF.

This clonotype was observed a few times. The genes are TRBV29-1 and TRBJ2-1; maybe TRBD2 (6 bases). V was trimmed by 4 bases and J by 9 bases, leaving 19 bases between them. CDR3 length: 14 amino acids. Germline V lookup: CDR1 SQVTM, CDR2 ANQGSEA. CDR3 sequence: CSVAAGPVLGEQFF. The CDR3 nucleotides are TGCAGCGTTGCGGCGGGACCCGTCCTAGGTGAGCAGTTCTTC.

This clonotype was observed a few times. The chain carries TRBV20-1 and TRBJ1-1, with 12 bases matching TRBD1. Germline CDR1 reads DFQATT; CDR2 reads SNEGSKA (reference sequence). V dropped 6 bases and J dropped 1; count of bases not matched to a gene: 3. The length of the CDR3 is 14 residues. For the CDR3, the DNA is TGCAGTGCGTGGGACAGGGGGCAGAACACTGAAGCTTTCTTT. Its protein is CSAWDRGQNTEAFF.

The rearrangement links TRBV20-1 to TRBJ1-2; D may be TRBD1 (5 bases). Germline CDR1 is DFQATT and CDR2 is SNEGSKA (reference sequence). Deletions cut 1 base from V and 6 bases from J, with 6 bases between. CDR3 length: 11 amino acids. The CDR3 DNA sequence: TGCAGTGCTAGAGGGGGGAATGGCTACACCTTC. It yields the protein CSARGGNGYTF.

The chain combines TRBV6-4 with TRBJ1-2; TRBD1 aligns across 8 bases. The CDR3 is 15 residues long. The trim removed 5 bases at V and 3 bases at J, leaving 8 bases unmatched. Germline CDR1 MRHNA, CDR2 SNTAGT. The CDR3 bases are TGTGCCAGCAGTCCGACAGGGGAAAATTACTATGGCTACACCTTC. Amino acid sequence: CASSPTGENYYGYTF.

The CDR3 nucleotides read TGTGCCAGCAGTTACTCGGGGAGGGTAACCTACAATGAGCAGTTCTTC. This encodes CASSYSGRVTYNEQFF. The rearrangement uses TRBV6-5 and TRBJ2-1, with TRBD2 matching over 7 bases. Germline CDR1 reads MNHEY; CDR2 reads SVGAGI. The CDR3 sequence is 16 residues long. V trimming: 0 bases; J trimming: 2 bases; junction bases outside the gene matches: 4.

This clonotype was detected only a few times. The chain has TRBV7-2 and TRBJ2-7, with a weak D call TRBD1 (6 bases). The CDR3 runs 15 residues. Germline loops: CDR1 SGHTA, CDR2 FQGNSA. V was trimmed by 5 bases and J by 1 base, leaving 15 bases between them. The CDR3 region is CASSRTAITSYEQYF. CDR3 sequence (DNA): TGTGCCAGCAGCCGGACAGCAATAACGTCCTACGAGCAGTACTTC.

There are a few counts of this clonotype. The V and J genes are TRBV29-1 and TRBJ2-5; 7 bases map to TRBD2. Germline lookup yields CDR1 SQVTM and CDR2 ANQGSEA. V gave up 5 bases and J gave up 5 bases; unmatched junction bases: 8. The CDR3 runs 13 residues. This CDR3 reads CSVSMRLAETQYF. CDR3 nucleotide sequence: TGCAGCGTTTCCATGAGACTAGCTGAGACCCAGTACTTC.

This clonotype came up many times. The chain recombines TRBV29-1 with TRBJ2-1; 8 nucleotides align to TRBD2. The trim removed 5 bases at V and 4 bases at J, leaving 7 bases unmatched. CDR1 and CDR2 from the germline V gene are SQVTM and ANQGSEA. The CDR3 has 14 residues. CDR3 protein: CSVNRLAKYNEQFF. The DNA for the CDR3 is TGCAGCGTTAATAGACTAGCGAAGTACAATGAGCAGTTCTTC.